The sequence of this TCR beta chain was determined in a study of blood T cell repertoires in COVID-19. Study-wide context: Specimens from acute and convalescent COVID-19 originated in the United States, Italy and Spain. PBMCs, B-cell-depleted T cells, or T cells were the source of the cDNA or gDNA that made up the material.

How the authors handled the data: Reference gene primers were amplified, and this amplification served to estimate nucleated cell counts. Clones were read by immunoSEQ multiplex PCR, and TCRdb kept only the in-frame ones, dropping some. V, J and clone size reflect that table, while D and trimming were determined from the DNA. The table lists some 220,000 clones, 65% to 90% of them singletons. The CDR3 sequence is 14 residues long. In germline, CDR1 is SGHTS, CDR2 YDEGEE. V was clipped by 0 bases and J by 3 bases, with 10 bases between them. This chain links TRBV5-8 with TRBJ2-7; a possible D gene is TRBD2 (5 bases). Material for sequencing was peripheral blood. The sequence derives from a man aged 45-65 years with active or convalescent COVID-19. CDR3 in DNA: TGTGCCAGCAGCTTGGGAGGGTACAGCTACGAGCAGTACTTC. It translates to CASSLGGYSYEQYF.